This T cell receptor (beta chain) emerged from a study of vaccination effects on CD4 cells after COVID-19. As concerns this clone: Its antigen is as yet unknown.

With the ViraFEST assay, the study expanded antigen-specific CD4+ T cells using viral peptide pools, then sequenced them. Subsequent to ten to eleven days of culture, CD4+ T cells were isolated. The healthy vaccine recipients, who had no prior SARS-CoV-2 infection, showed negative nucleocapsid antibodies. TCRdb keeps only in-frame clones here, not all; method: immunoSEQ multiplex PCR. The sample shows fewer than 55,000 clones, 75% to 80% of them seen only once. V dropped 3 bases and J dropped 7 bases, with 13 bases sitting between them. CDR3 length: 14 residues. Germline V lookup: CDR1 SNHLY, CDR2 FYNNEI.

The starting material was CD4+ T cells from PBMCs cultured with HCoV-OC43 spike peptides, obtained before COVID-19 vaccination. Subset defined: HCoV-OC43 spike overlapping peptide pool stimulation. This receptor was taken from a human donor who received a COVID-19 vaccine. The genes are TRBV2 and TRBJ2-1; no definite D call. CDR3 bases: TGTGCCAGCAGTGAGATATTCTCTGGGAATGAGCAGTTCTTC. It encodes CASSEIFSGNEQFF.